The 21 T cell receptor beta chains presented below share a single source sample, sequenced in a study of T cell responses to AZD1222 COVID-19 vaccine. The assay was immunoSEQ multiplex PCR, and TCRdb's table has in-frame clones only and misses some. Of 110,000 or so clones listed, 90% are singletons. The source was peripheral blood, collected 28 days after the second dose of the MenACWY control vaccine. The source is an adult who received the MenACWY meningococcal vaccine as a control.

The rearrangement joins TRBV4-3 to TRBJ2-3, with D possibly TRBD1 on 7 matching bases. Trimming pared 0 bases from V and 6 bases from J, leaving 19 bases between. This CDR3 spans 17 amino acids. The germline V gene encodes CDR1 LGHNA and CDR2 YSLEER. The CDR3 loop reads CASSQDFGGGMRDTQYF. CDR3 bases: TGCGCCAGCAGCCAAGATTTTGGAGGGGGCATGAGGGATACGCAGTATTTT.

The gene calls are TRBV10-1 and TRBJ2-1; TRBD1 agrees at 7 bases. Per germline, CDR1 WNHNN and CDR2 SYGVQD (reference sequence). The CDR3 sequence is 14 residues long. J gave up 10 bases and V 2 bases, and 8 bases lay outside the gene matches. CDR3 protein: CASSEETGRSEQFF. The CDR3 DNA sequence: TGCGCCAGCAGTGAGGAGACAGGGCGCTCGGAGCAGTTCTTC.

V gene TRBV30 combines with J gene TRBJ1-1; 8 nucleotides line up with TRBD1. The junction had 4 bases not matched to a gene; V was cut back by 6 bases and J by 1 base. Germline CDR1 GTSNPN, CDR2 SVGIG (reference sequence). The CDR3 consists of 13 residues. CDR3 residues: CACQTGGNTEAFF. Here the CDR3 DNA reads TGTGCCTGTCAAACAGGGGGGAACACTGAAGCTTTCTTT.

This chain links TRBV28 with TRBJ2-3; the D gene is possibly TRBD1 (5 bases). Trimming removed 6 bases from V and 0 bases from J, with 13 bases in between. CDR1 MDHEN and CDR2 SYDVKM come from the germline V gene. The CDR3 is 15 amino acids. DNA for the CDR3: TGTGCCAGCAGGTACAGGAGTCCTAGCACAGATACGCAGTATTTT. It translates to CASRYRSPSTDTQYF.

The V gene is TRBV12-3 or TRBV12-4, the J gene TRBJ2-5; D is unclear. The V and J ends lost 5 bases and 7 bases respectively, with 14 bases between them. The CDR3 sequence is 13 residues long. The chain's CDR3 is CASSAGPQRTQYF. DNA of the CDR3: TGTGCCAGCAGTGCCGGACCGCAGAGGACCCAGTACTTC.

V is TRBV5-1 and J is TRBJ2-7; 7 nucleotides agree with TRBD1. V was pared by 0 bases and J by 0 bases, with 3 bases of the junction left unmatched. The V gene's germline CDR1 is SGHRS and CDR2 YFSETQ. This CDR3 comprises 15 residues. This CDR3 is CASSLGQGVSYEQYF. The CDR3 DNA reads TGCGCCAGCAGCTTGGGGCAGGGGGTCTCCTACGAGCAGTACTTC.

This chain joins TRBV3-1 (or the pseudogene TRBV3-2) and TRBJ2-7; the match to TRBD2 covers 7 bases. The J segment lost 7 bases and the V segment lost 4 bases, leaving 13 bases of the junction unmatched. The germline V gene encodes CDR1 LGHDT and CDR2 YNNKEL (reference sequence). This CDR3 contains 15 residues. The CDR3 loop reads CASSPLFGAAGEQYF. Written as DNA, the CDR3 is TGTGCCAGCAGCCCCCTCTTCGGGGCAGCGGGGGAGCAGTACTTC.

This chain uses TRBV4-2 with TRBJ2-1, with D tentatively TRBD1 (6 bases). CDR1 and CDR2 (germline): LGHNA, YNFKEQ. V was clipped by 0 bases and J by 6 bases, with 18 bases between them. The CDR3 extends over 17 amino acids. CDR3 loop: CASSQEEATGGSNEQFF. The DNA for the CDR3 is TGTGCCAGCAGCCAAGAGGAGGCGACAGGCGGCTCCAATGAGCAGTTCTTC.

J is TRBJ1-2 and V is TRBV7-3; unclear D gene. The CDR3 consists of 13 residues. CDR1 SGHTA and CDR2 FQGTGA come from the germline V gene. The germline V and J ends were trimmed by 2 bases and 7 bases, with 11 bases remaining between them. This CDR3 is CASSLLAESGYTF. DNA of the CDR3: TGTGCCAGCAGCTTACTGGCAGAATCTGGCTACACCTTC.

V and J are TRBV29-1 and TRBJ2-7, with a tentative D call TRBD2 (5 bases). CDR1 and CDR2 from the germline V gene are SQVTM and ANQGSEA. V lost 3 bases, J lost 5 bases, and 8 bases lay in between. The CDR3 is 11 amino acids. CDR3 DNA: TGCAGCGTTGATGAGGGAGACGAGCAGTACTTC. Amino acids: CSVDEGDEQYF.

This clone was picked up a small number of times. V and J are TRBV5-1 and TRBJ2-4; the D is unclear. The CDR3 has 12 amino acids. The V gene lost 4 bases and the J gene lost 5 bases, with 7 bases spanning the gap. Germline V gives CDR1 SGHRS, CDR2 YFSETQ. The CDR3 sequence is CASSDDQNIQYF. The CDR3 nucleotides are TGCGCCAGCAGCGATGACCAAAACATTCAGTACTTC.

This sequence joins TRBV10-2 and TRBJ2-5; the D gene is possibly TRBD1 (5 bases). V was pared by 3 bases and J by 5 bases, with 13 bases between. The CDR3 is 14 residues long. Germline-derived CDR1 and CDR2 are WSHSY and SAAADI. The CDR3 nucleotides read TGCGCCAGCAGTGAAAATAGGGGCTTGGAGACCCAGTACTTC. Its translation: CASSENRGLETQYF.

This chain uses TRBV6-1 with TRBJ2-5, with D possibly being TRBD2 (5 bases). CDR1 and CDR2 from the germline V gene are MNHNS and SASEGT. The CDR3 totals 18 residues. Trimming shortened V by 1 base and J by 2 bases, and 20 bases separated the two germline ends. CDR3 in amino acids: CASSEVGTPSSGQETQYF. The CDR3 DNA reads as TGTGCCAGCAGTGAAGTCGGCACCCCATCCTCGGGGCAAGAGACCCAGTACTTC.

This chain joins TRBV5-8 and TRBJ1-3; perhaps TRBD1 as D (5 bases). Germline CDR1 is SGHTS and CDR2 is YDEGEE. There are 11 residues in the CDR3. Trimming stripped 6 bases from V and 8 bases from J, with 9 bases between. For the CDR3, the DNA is TGTGCCAGCACCAGGGAGTACACCATATATTTT. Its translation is CASTREYTIYF.

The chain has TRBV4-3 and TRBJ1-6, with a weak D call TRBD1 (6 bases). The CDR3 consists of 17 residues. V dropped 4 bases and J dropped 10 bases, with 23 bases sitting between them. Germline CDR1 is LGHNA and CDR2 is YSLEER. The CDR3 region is CASSRAVQGTWDSPLHF. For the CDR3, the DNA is TGCGCCAGCAGCCGCGCCGTCCAGGGGACGTGGGACTCACCCCTCCACTTT.

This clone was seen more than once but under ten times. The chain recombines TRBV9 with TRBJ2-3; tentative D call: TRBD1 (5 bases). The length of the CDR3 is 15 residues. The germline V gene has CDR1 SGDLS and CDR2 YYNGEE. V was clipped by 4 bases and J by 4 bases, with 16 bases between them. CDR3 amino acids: CASSPTRVSADTQYF. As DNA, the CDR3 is TGTGCCAGCAGCCCAACCAGGGTAAGCGCAGATACGCAGTATTTT.

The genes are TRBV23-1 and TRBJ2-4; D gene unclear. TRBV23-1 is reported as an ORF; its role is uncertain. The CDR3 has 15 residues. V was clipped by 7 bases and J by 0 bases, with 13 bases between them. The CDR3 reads CASTPGGLAKNIQYF. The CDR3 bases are TGCGCCAGCACTCCGGGTGGGTTAGCCAAAAACATTCAGTACTTC.

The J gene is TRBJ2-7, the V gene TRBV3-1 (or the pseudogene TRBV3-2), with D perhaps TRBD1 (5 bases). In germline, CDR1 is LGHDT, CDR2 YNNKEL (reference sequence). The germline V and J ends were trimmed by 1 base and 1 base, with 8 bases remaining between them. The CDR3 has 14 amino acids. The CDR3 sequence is CASSQVQGSYEQYF. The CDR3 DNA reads TGTGCCAGCAGCCAAGTCCAGGGATCCTACGAGCAGTACTTC.

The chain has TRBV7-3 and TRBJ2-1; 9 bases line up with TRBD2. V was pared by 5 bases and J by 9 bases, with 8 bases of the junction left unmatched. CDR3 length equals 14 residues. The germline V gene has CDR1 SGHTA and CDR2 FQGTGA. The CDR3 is CASSPVAGVPEQFF. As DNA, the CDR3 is TGTGCCAGCAGCCCAGTAGCGGGAGTACCTGAGCAGTTCTTC.

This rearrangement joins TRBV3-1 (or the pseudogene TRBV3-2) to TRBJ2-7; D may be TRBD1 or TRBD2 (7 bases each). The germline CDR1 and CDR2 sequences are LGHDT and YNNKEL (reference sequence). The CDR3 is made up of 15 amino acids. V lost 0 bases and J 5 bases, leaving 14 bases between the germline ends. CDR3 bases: TGTGCCAGCAGCCAAGATGGGAGGGGGCGCAACGAGCAGTACTTC. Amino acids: CASSQDGRGRNEQYF.

CDR3 loop: CASTYGSRSGANVLTF. DNA of the CDR3: TGTGCCAGTACCTACGGGAGTCGCTCTGGGGCCAACGTCCTGACTTTC. This chain links TRBV19 with TRBJ2-6, with D perhaps matching TRBD2 (6 bases). The CDR3 has 16 residues. V dropped 7 bases and J dropped 0 bases, with 13 bases sitting between them. The germline V gene encodes CDR1 LNHDA and CDR2 SQIVND (reference sequence).